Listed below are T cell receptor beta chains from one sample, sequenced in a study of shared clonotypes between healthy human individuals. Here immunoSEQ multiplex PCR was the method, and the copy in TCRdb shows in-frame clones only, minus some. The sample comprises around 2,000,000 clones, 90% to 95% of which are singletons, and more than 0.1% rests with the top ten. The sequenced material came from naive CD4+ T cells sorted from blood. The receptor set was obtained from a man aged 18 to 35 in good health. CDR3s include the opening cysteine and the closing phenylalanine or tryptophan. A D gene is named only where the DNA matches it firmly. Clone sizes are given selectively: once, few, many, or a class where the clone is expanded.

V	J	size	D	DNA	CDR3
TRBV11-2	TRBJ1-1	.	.	TGTGCCAGCAGCTTAGATAAGGCGGGAGGGGAAGCTTTCTTT	CASSLDKAGGEAFF
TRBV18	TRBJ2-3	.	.	TGTGCCAGCTCACCATTGGACAGCACAGATACGCAGTATTTT	CASSPLDSTDTQYF
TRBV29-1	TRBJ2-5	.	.	TGCAGCGTTGAAATGGGGGCGACCCAAGAGACCCAGTACTTC	CSVEMGATQETQYF
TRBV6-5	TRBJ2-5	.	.	TGTGCCAGCGGTCCCGGGACAAAGACCCAGTACTTC	CASGPGTKTQYF
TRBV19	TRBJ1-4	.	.	TGTGCCAGTGGATCTATGGCCCAGGGCGGCGAAAAACTGTTTTTT	CASGSMAQGGEKLFF
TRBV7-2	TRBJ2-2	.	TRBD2	TGTGCCAGCCTTAGCGGGATCCTGAACACCGGGGAGCTGTTTTTT	CASLSGILNTGELFF
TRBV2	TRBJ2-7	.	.	TGTGCCAGCAGTGGGGCCGGCCGAACCTACGAGCAGTACTTC	CASSGAGRTYEQYF
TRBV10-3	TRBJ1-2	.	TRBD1	TGTGCCATCAGTGGATCGACAGGGGACGGGAACTATGGCTACACCTTC	CAISGSTGDGNYGYTF
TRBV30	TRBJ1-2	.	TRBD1	TGTGCCTGGAGTACCGCCCGGGACAGGGCTCGGTATGGCTACACCTTC	CAWSTARDRARYGYTF
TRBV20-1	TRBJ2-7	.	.	TGCAGTGCTCTACACTACGAGCAGTACTTC	CSALHYEQYF
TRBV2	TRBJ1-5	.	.	TGTGCCAGCACCTCTCCGGGGGAGTGGGGTCAGCCCCAGCATTTT	CASTSPGEWGQPQHF
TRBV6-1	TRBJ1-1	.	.	TGTGCCAGCTGTTCCGTCATGAACACTGAAGCTTTCTTT	CASCSVMNTEAFF
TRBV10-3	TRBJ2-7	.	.	TGTGCCATCAGCCGGACAGAGGGTTTTGGCGAGCAGTACTTC	CAISRTEGFGEQYF
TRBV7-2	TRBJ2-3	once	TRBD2	TGTGCCAGCAGCTTAGGGAGGCTAGCGGGGACTAGCACAGATACGCAGTATTTT	CASSLGRLAGTSTDTQYF
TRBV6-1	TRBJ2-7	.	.	TGTCCTGCGGGGACGGAACTTCGTTTCTACGAGCAGTACTTC	CPAGTELRFYEQYF
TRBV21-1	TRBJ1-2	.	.	TGTGCCAGCACCAGAGGGGCAGGGTTGGGCTATGGCTACACCTTC	CASTRGAGLGYGYTF
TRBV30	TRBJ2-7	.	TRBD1	TGTGCCTGGAACGGACAGGGGAACGAGCAGTACTTC	CAWNGQGNEQYF
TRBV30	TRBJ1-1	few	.	TGTGCCTGGGCCAGGGGCGGGAACACTGAAGCTTTCTTT	CAWARGGNTEAFF
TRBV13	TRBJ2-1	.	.	TGTGCCAGCAGCCCCAGTCGGTTCGGGAGCTCCTACAATGAGCAGTTCTTC	CASSPSRFGSSYNEQFF
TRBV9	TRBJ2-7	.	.	TGTGCCAGCAGCGTACGACTAGACTTTCACGAGCAGTACTTC	CASSVRLDFHEQYF
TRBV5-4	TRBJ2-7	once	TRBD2	TGTGCCAGCAGCTTGTTAGGGAAAGGGACTAGCGGCTACGAGCAGTACTTC	CASSLLGKGTSGYEQYF
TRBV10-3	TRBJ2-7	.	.	TGTGCCATCAGTGAGTCGGGGATGTTGGGCACCGAGCAGTACTTC	CAISESGMLGTEQYF
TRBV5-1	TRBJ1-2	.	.	TGCGCCAGCAGCCTCGGGCCTGCAAACTATGGCTACACCTTC	CASSLGPANYGYTF
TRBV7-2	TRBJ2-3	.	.	TGTGCCAGCGAGGGTTGGGAAACCCCAGATACGCAGTATTTT	CASEGWETPDTQYF
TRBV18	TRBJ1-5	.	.	TGTGCCAGCTCACCTAAGGTCAATCAGCCCCAGCATTTT	CASSPKVNQPQHF
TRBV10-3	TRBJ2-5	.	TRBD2	TGTGCCATCAGTGCAGGACTAGTCTCCGAGACCCAGTACTTC	CAISAGLVSETQYF
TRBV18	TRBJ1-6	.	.	TGTGCCAGCTCACCCACCCCCCAGAGCTCCTATAATTCACCCCTCCACTTT	CASSPTPQSSYNSPLHF
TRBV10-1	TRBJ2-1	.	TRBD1	TGCGCCAGCACCCCAACAGGGGGCGAGAACAATGAGCAGTTCTTC	CASTPTGGENNEQFF
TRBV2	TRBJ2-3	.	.	TGTGCCAGCAGACAGGACACAGATACGCAGTATTTT	CASRQDTDTQYF
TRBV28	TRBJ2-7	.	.	TGTGCCAGCAGTCCGGCGGGGCGTTCACTCCCCGAGCAGTACTTC	CASSPAGRSLPEQYF
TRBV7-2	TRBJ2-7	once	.	TGTGCCAGCAGCCCAGGAGGATTAGCCCAGAACTACGAGCAGTACTTC	CASSPGGLAQNYEQYF
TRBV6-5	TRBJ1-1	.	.	TGTGCCAGCAGTTACGAGGGGATGAACACTGAAGCTTTCTTT	CASSYEGMNTEAFF
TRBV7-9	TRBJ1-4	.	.	TGTGCCAGCAGCTTAGGCCAGGCAGGGGTGTCCGAAAAACTGTTTTTT	CASSLGQAGVSEKLFF
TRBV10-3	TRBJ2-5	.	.	TGTGCCATCAGTGTTGGAGGGACCGCCCAAGAGACCCAGTACTTC	CAISVGGTAQETQYF
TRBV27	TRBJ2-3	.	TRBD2	TGTGCCAGCAAACAAGCGGGGGGCACAGATACGCAGTATTTT	CASKQAGGTDTQYF
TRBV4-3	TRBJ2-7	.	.	TGCGCCAGCAGCCAAGAAAGGGCCCACGAGCAGTACTTC	CASSQERAHEQYF
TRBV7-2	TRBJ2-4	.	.	TGTGCCAGCAGCCACACTGCGGAATTAGCCAAAAACATTCAGTACTTC	CASSHTAELAKNIQYF
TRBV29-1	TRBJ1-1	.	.	TGCAGCCCAAGCCCACGGGATATCACTGAAGCTTTCTTT	CSPSPRDITEAFF
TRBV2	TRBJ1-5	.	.	TGTGCCAGCAGTGAGTGGCTTCAGCCCCAGCATTTT	CASSEWLQPQHF
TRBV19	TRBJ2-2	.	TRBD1	TGTGCCAGTAGCCCGGGACAGATCGGGGAGCTGTTTTTT	CASSPGQIGELFF
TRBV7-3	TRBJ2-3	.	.	TGTGCCAGCAGCCAAGATACAGATACGCAGTATTTT	CASSQDTDTQYF
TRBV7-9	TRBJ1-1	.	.	TGTGCCAGCAGACACTCAGGGTCGAGGTCGATGAACACTGAAGCTTTCTTT	CASRHSGSRSMNTEAFF
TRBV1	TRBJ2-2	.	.	TGCACCAGCAGCCAAGTTCGTGGTATTGGCGGGAGCCCTTACGGGGAGCTGTTTTTT	CTSSQVRGIGGSPYGELFF
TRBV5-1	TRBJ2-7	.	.	TGCGCCAGCAGCTCCGGACAGACTTCCTACGAGCAGTACTTC	CASSSGQTSYEQYF
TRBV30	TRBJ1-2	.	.	TGTGCCTGGAGTGTAAAACCCCATGGCTACACCTTC	CAWSVKPHGYTF
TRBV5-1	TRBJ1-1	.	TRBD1	TGCGCCAGCAGCTTGGGGACAGGGCAATTCCTCGCTTTCTTT	CASSLGTGQFLAFF
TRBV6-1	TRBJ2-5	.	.	TGTGCCAGCAGTGAAGGAAGACGGTACCAAGAGACCCAGTACTTC	CASSEGRRYQETQYF
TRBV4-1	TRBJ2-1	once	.	TGCGCCAGCAGCCACCCCGCAGGGGTTGGCGTTTCCAATGAGCAGTTCTTC	CASSHPAGVGVSNEQFF
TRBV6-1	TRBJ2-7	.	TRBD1	TGTGCCAGCAGTGAAGCCGGGACAGGGTTGCGATATGGGGACGAGCAGTACTTC	CASSEAGTGLRYGDEQYF
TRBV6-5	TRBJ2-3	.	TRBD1	TGTGCCAGCAGTTCTGGACAGGGACGCACAGATACGCAGTATTTT	CASSSGQGRTDTQYF
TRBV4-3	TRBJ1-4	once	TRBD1	TGCGCCAGCAGCCAGACAGGGGGCGCGGTTGAAAAACTGTTTTTT	CASSQTGGAVEKLFF
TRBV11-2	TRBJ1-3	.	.	TGTGCCAGCACCTATTCTGGAAACACCATATATTTT	CASTYSGNTIYF
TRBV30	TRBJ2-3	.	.	TGTGCCTGGAGTGGCAGCACAGATACGCAGTATTTT	CAWSGSTDTQYF
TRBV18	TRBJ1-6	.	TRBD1	TGTGCCAGCTCACTAGGACAGGGTCGAATGAATTCACCCCTCCACTTT	CASSLGQGRMNSPLHF
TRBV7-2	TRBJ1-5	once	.	TGTGCCAGCAGCTTAGCATGGGAGCCTAATCAGCCCCAGCATTTT	CASSLAWEPNQPQHF